The 5 T cell receptor beta chains below all came from one sample that was sequenced in a study of cytomegalovirus exposure and HLA in healthy donors. The PCR made use of 60 Vbeta and 13 Jbeta primers. This table comes from immunoSEQ multiplex PCR, and its TCRdb copy is limited to in-frame clones, with some not included. The table includes about 150,000 clones, more than 60% detected once. The sequencing input was PBMCs. These receptors came from a woman aged 45-65 years in good health and CMV-seropositive.

This clone was detected once. V is TRBV28 and J is TRBJ2-6, with 8 bases fitting TRBD1. J gave up 4 bases and V 6 bases, and 5 bases lay outside the gene matches. The CDR3 loop spans 15 amino acids. CDR1 is MDHEN and CDR2 is SYDVKM in the germline V gene. CDR3 residues: CASRRQGTGANVLTF. CDR3 bases: TGTGCCAGCAGACGACAGGGGACAGGGGCCAACGTCCTGACTTTC. Variable domain in full (rest from reference TRBV28 and TRBJ2-6): DVKVTQSSRYLVKRTGEKVFLECVQDMDHENMFWYRQDPGLGLRLIYFSYDVKMKEKGDIPEGYSVSREKKERFSLILESASTNQTSMYLCASRRQGTGANVLTFGAGSRLTVL.

In DNA, the CDR3 is TGTGCCAGCAGGGGACAGGGGGCGAGGACTGAAGCTTTCTTT. Protein sequence: CASRGQGARTEAFF. This chain connects TRBV2 to TRBJ1-1, with 12 bases aligning to TRBD1. V lost 6 bases and J lost 5; bases outside the gene matches: 4. CDR1 and CDR2 (germline): SNHLY, FYNNEI. The CDR3 contains 14 residues.

The V call is TRBV29-1, the J call TRBJ2-4; TRBD2 is a possible D gene (8 bases). The germline V and J ends were trimmed by 2 bases and 12 bases, with 17 bases remaining between them. The V gene's germline CDR1 is SQVTM and CDR2 ANQGSEA. The CDR3 is 13 amino acids. CDR3 nucleotides: TGCAGCGTTGAACCAGCGCGGGGGGACAGTCAGTACTTC. It translates to CSVEPARGDSQYF.

This chain uses TRBV7-2 with TRBJ2-1; D possibly corresponds to TRBD2 (7 bases). The germline V gene has CDR1 SGHTA and CDR2 FQGNSA. The CDR3 length is 14 residues. Trimming shortened V by 4 bases and J by 6 bases, and 13 bases separated the two germline ends. The CDR3 sequence: CASSSRGGLNEQFF. The CDR3 bases are TGTGCCAGCAGCTCGAGGGGGGGCCTCAATGAGCAGTTCTTC.

A few counts support this clone. The chain links TRBV5-4 to TRBJ1-2, with no clear D. Germline V CDR1 and CDR2: SGHNT, YYREEE (reference sequence). V was cut by 8 bases and J by 2 bases, with 13 bases left in between. CDR3 length equals 13 residues. In DNA, the CDR3 is TGTGCCAGAATGGGAGACTTCAACTATGGCTACACCTTC. This gives the protein CARMGDFNYGYTF. Filled out from reference TRBV5-4 and TRBJ1-2, the complete variable domain reads ETGVTQSPTHLIKTRGQQVTLRCSSQSGHNTVSWYQQALGQGPQFIFQYYREEENGRGNFPPRFSGLQFPNYSSELNVNALELDDSALYLCARMGDFNYGYTFGSGTRLTVV.